A selection of T cell receptor beta chains follows, all from one sample in a study of molecular identifiers for immune sequencing clone quantification. One entry per CDR3 protein, called by TCRdb with MiXCR from the PCR reads. The table lists 490,000 or so distinct CDR3 sequences, around 23% of them singletons, with around 0.79% in the top ten. The sample taken for sequencing was naive CD8+ T cells from blood, with Jurkat cell RNA spiked in. These receptors originate from a human donor in good health. Some libraries in this study had Jurkat cell RNA spiked in. Both conserved end residues are part of each CDR3. The D gene is left open where the match is weak. Rows give clone size only sometimes, using once, few, many, or a class for an expanded clone.

d_gene	v_gene	len	abundance	j_gene	CDR3nt	CDR3aa
-	TRBV7-2	12	-	TRBJ2-7	TGTGCGAGCAGCGATGAGGTGAGAGGGCAGTACTTC	CASSDEVRGQYF
TRBD2	TRBV5-4	17	-	TRBJ2-7	TGTGCCAGCAGCTCATCCGGGACTAGCGGGAGTGTATACGAGCAGTACTTC	CASSSSGTSGSVYEQYF
-	TRBV12-3/TRBV12-4	15	few	TRBJ2-5	TGTGCCAGCAGTTTAGACTCAATAGCTTTAGAGACCCAGTACTTC	CASSLDSIALETQYF
-	TRBV7-4	18	few	TRBJ1-6	TGTGCCAGCAGCTTACGCCCGCACCTTCTAGGGCTTAGGTCACCCCTCCACTTT	CASSLRPHLLGLRSPLHF
-	TRBV7-2	13	many	TRBJ2-7	TGTGCCAGCAGCCTCCGGGGGATATACGAGCAGTACTTC	CASSLRGIYEQYF
TRBD1	TRBV5-4	15	-	TRBJ2-5	TGTGCCAGCAGCGGCGGACAGGAGTACCAAGGGACCCAGTACTTC	CASSGGQEYQGTQYF
-	TRBV30	14	few	TRBJ1-6	TGTGCCTGGAGTGTACGAGGGTATAATTCACCCCTCCACTTT	CAWSVRGYNSPLHF
TRBD1	TRBV19	15	few	TRBJ1-5	TGTGCCAGTGATTGGGACAGGGGGCTAGATCAGCCCCAGCATTTT	CASDWDRGLDQPQHF
TRBD1	TRBV5-4	14	few	TRBJ2-1	TGTGCCAGCAGCTTGGGGGACAGACCGGTTGAGCAGTTCTTC	CASSLGDRPVEQFF
-	TRBV7-9	15	few	TRBJ1-4	TGTGCCAGCAGCTTAGGCGTGGCGCTTGGTGAAAAACTGTTTTTT	CASSLGVALGEKLFF
TRBD1	TRBV2	14	many	TRBJ2-7	TGTGCCAGCAGTGTTGGGACAGCCTCCTACGAGCAGTACTTC	CASSVGTASYEQYF
-	TRBV7-3	13	-	TRBJ2-1	TGTGCCAGCAGCCTAGGGGCGCACAATGAGCAGTTCTTC	CASSLGAHNEQFF
TRBD2	TRBV7-9	19	-	TRBJ2-1	TGTGCCAGCAGCTCTAACCGCGGGACGGGAGGGCCATCCTACAATGAGCAGTTCTTC	CASSSNRGTGGPSYNEQFF
-	TRBV28	16	many	TRBJ1-5	TGTGCCAGCAGTTTATTTCGGGGCAGGGAGGGCCAGCCCCAGCATTTT	CASSLFRGREGQPQHF
-	TRBV19	13	-	TRBJ2-7	TGTGCCAGTAGTATGGGGCAGCCCTACGAGCAGTACTTC	CASSMGQPYEQYF
-	TRBV2	15	-	TRBJ1-6	TGTGCCAGCAGTGAATGGTCGGGTTTGCTTTCACCCCTCCACTTT	CASSEWSGLLSPLHF
-	TRBV11-2	19	-	TRBJ2-7	TGTGCCAGCAGCTTAGATCGTCACCATCTTACCTCAAGGAGCGACGAGCAGTACTTC	CASSLDRHHLTSRSDEQYF
-	TRBV10-2	17	many	TRBJ1-1	TGCGCCAGCAGTGAGTCTAGAGGGGCAGGGATGAACACTGAAGCTTTCTTT	CASSESRGAGMNTEAFF
-	TRBV19	13	few	TRBJ2-5	TGTGCCAGTAGTTACCGGCATCAAGAGACCCAGTACTTC	CASSYRHQETQYF
-	TRBV11-2	17	-	TRBJ2-1	TGTGCCAGCAGCTCATTATCCGGGAAATTCGGCTACAATGAGCAGTTCTTC	CASSSLSGKFGYNEQFF
TRBD1	TRBV9	18	few	TRBJ1-1	TGTGCCAGCAGCCCCCGTGGACAGGGCCTTAACCGGGACACTGAAGCTTTCTTT	CASSPRGQGLNRDTEAFF
-	TRBV7-9	14	many	TRBJ1-5	TGTGCCAGCAGCTTAACAGGAAACAATCAGCCCCAGCATTTT	CASSLTGNNQPQHF